This T cell receptor (beta chain) was obtained from a study of Ad26.COV2.S vaccination and SARS-CoV-2 variants. General study results and limits: Recipients of either vaccine or placebo displayed similar breadth of non-spike TCRs. It was vaccine recipients, not placebo recipients, who had the higher spike-specific TCR breadth.

The sample's treatment: over 15 received Ad26.COV2.S at low or high dose, single or two shots; about 5 received placebo; per-sample allocation not given. Material that was analyzed had been drawn on day 63 after the first vaccine or placebo injection. The CDR3 is 11 amino acids. V was shortened by 3 bases and J by 3 bases, with 0 bases between the two germline ends. The table came from immunoSEQ multiplex PCR; TCRdb's copy has only in-frame clones and leaves some out. The table includes hundreds of thousands of clones, 80% to 95% detected once. With regard to this clone: Its antigen is undetermined.

The sample in question was peripheral blood, obtained in a trial of Ad26.COV2.S vaccine versus placebo. The TCR sequence derives from a person aged 18-65 years who received the Ad26.COV2.S COVID-19 vaccine or a placebo. V gene TRBV12-3 or TRBV12-4 combines with J gene TRBJ2-1; no reliable D call. The CDR3 sequence is CASSFYNEQFF. For the CDR3, the DNA is TGTGCCAGCAGTTTCTACAATGAGCAGTTCTTC.